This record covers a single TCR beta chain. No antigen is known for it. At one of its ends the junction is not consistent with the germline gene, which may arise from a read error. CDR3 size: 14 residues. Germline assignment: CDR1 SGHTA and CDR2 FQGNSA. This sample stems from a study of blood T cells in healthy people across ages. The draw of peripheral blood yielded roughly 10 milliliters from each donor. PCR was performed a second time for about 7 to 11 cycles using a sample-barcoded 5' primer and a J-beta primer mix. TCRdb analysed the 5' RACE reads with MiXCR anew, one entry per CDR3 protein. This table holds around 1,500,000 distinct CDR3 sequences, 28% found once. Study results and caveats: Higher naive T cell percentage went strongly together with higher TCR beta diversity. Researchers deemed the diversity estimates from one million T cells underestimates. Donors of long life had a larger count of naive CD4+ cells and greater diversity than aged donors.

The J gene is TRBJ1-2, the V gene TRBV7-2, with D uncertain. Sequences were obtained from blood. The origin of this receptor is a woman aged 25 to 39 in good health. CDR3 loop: CAGSPARLDYGYTF. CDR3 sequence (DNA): TGTGCCGGCAGCCCTGCGCGGCTTGACTATGGCTACACCTTC.